The 20 T cell receptor beta chains below all came from one sample that was sequenced in a study of T cells in Graves' hyperthyroidism and ophthalmopathy. Researchers amplified the TCR beta CDR3 regions from RNA transcripts. An initial round of RT-PCR targeting the TCR CDR3 relied on the HTBI primer set. One entry per CDR3 protein results from TCRdb running MiXCR on the multiplex PCR reads. The data contain about 570,000 distinct CDR3 sequences, about 45% of them singletons. The sequenced sample was peripheral blood or thyroid tissue (not recorded which). These receptors were obtained from an adult woman with Graves' disease, either hyperthyroidism or ophthalmopathy (not recorded which).

About this clonotype: The junction shows a germline mismatch at one end, possibly a read error. The V and J genes are TRBV7-2 and TRBJ2-7; perhaps TRBD2 as D (5 bases). CDR1 and CDR2 from the germline V gene are SGHTA and FQGNSA. This CDR3 is built from 14 residues. The chain's CDR3 is CASSQDLSRGEQYF. The CDR3 DNA follows: TGCGCCAGCAGCCAAGATCTCTCTCGGGGCGAGCAGTACTTC.

This clonotype was detected many times. The CDR3 loop is CAISDPSGSGQTQYF. The CDR3 bases are TGTGCCATCAGTGATCCTAGCGGGAGTGGCCAGACCCAGTACTTC. The rearrangement uses TRBV10-3 and TRBJ2-5, with 10 bases that match TRBD2. Germline-derived CDR1 and CDR2 are ENHRY and SYGVKD. After removal of 3 bases from V and 6 bases from J, the junction contained 7 bases not matched to a gene. This CDR3 has 15 amino acids.

V usage is TRBV5-1 and J usage is TRBJ1-4; D unresolved. Germline CDR1 reads SGHRS; CDR2 reads YFSETQ. This CDR3 has 16 amino acids. Trimming stripped 0 bases from V and 5 bases from J, with 14 bases between. In DNA form, the CDR3 reads TGCGCCAGCAGCTTGGAACCGGGAAACACAAATGAAAAACTGTTTTTT. It specifies CASSLEPGNTNEKLFF.

This clonotype was seen repeatedly, ten times or more. The V call is TRBV10-3, the J call TRBJ2-7; the match to TRBD1 covers 11 bases. Germline V gene sequence: CDR1 ENHRY, CDR2 SYGVKD. This CDR3 has 15 amino acids. This CDR3 reads CAHGGGQGGSYEQYF. The CDR3 nucleotides are TGTGCACACGGGGGGGGACAGGGGGGATCCTACGAGCAGTACTTC.

On this clonotype: Germline is not matched at one junction end, which may reflect a read error. This chain uses TRBV5-1 with TRBJ2-1; 8 positions match TRBD1. Looked up from germline, CDR1 is SGHRS and CDR2 is YFSETQ. The CDR3 contains 14 residues. CDR3 sequence (DNA): TGTGCCAGCAGCGGAGGGACAGGATACAATGAGCAGTTCTTC. It encodes CASSGGTGYNEQFF.

This clonotype was seen at least ten times. The chain is built from TRBV9 and TRBJ2-5; 13 bases are a match to TRBD2. The CDR3 consists of 15 residues. V was clipped by 2 bases and J by 5 bases; unmatched bases: 3. Looked up from germline, CDR1 is SGDLS and CDR2 is YYNGEE. The CDR3 reads CASSVTSGRAETQYF. The CDR3 DNA reads TGTGCCAGCAGCGTTACTAGCGGGAGGGCGGAGACCCAGTACTTC.

This clonotype has just a few counts. The chain recombines TRBV28 with TRBJ1-1, with D possibly TRBD1 on 5 matching bases. The V gene's germline CDR1 is MDHEN and CDR2 SYDVKM. The CDR3 loop spans 14 amino acids. Trimming took 5 bases from V and 3 from J, leaving 13 bases between them. The CDR3 DNA reads as TGTGCCAGCAGTGAGAATATGGGGGACACTGAAGCTTTCTTT. Translating gives CASSENMGDTEAFF.

This clonotype has only a few counts. The chain employs TRBV20-1 and TRBJ1-2; D call uncertain. V was pared by 2 bases and J by 4 bases, with 2 bases between. CDR3 size: 10 residues. Per germline, CDR1 DFQATT and CDR2 SNEGSKA (reference sequence). The CDR3 DNA sequence: TGCAGTGCTAGAATCTATGGCTACACCTTC. This translates into CSARIYGYTF.

The sample holds a few counts of this clonotype. The chain couples TRBV18 to TRBJ1-4; TRBD1 agrees at 8 bases. This CDR3 is built from 15 residues. J was trimmed by 4 bases and V by 3 bases; bases with no gene match: 4. Germline assignment: CDR1 KGHSH and CDR2 LQKENI. In nucleotides, the CDR3 is TGTGCCAGCTCACCTTCGACAGGGGATAATGAAAAACTGTTTTTT. It yields the protein CASSPSTGDNEKLFF.

In this sample, this clonotype turned up many times. This sequence joins TRBV20-1 and TRBJ2-7; D is possibly TRBD1 (5 bases). The CDR3 contains 13 residues. The germline V and J ends were trimmed by 3 bases and 3 bases, with 12 bases remaining between them. Germline CDR1 reads DFQATT; CDR2 reads SNEGSKA (reference sequence). As DNA, the CDR3 is TGCAGTGCTAGGGTTAGACAGAGCTACGAGCAGTACTTC. Translation gives CSARVRQSYEQYF.

This chain connects TRBV5-1 to TRBJ1-1, with 7 positions matching TRBD1. V dropped 2 bases and J dropped 4; count of bases not matched to a gene: 11. Germline V CDR1 and CDR2: SGHRS, YFSETQ. The CDR3 totals 16 residues. Here the CDR3 DNA reads TGCGCCAGCAGCTTTGTCGCCGTAGCAGGGGGCACTGAAGCTTTCTTT. This translates into CASSFVAVAGGTEAFF.

The chain is built from TRBV7-9 and TRBJ1-2; D might be TRBD1 (5 bases). The CDR3 contains 14 residues. Trimming removed 6 bases at V and 1 base at J, with 12 bases between. Germline V gives CDR1 SEHNR, CDR2 FQNEAQ (reference sequence). The DNA for the CDR3 is TGTGCCAGCAGTCCAGGGACCCTTAACTATGGCTACACCTTC. This codes for CASSPGTLNYGYTF.

This clonotype has at least ten counts. V and J are TRBV19 and TRBJ1-4; D possibly corresponds to TRBD1 (5 bases). The V gene's germline CDR1 is LNHDA and CDR2 SQIVND (reference sequence). The CDR3 length is 16 residues. Trimming stripped 5 bases from V and 0 bases from J, with 13 bases between. CDR3 loop: CASSPHGGTTNEKLFF. The CDR3 nucleotides are TGTGCCAGTAGTCCCCATGGGGGGACAACTAATGAAAAACTGTTTTTT. Using reference TRBV19 and TRBJ1-4 for the parts outside the CDR3, the full variable domain is DGGITQSPKYLFRKEGQNVTLSCEQNLNHDAMYWYRQDPGQGLRLIYYSQIVNDFQKGDIAEGYSVSREKKESFPLTVTSAQKNPTAFYLCASSPHGGTTNEKLFFGSGTQLSVL.

As to this clonotype: The junction does not match germline at one end; this may be a read error. This chain connects TRBV19 to TRBJ1-5; D gene unclear. This CDR3 is 13 amino acids long. The germline CDR1 and CDR2 sequences are LNHDA and SQIVND (reference sequence). DNA of the CDR3: TGTGCCAGTAGTATTCCGGGATATCAGACCCAGCATTTT. This encodes CASSIPGYQTQHF.

This sequence joins TRBV20-1 and TRBJ2-7; TRBD1 matches at 7 bases. The CDR3 loop spans 14 amino acids. Germline CDR1 and CDR2: DFQATT and SNEGSKA (reference sequence). The J segment lost 5 bases and the V segment lost 0 bases, leaving 7 bases of the junction unmatched. The CDR3 bases are TGCAGTGCTAGAGAGAGACAGGGTGTCCACGAGCAGTACTTC. It encodes CSARERQGVHEQYF.

The DNA of the CDR3 is TGCGCCAGCAGGCACCCCGCGCAGGCTAACTATGGCTACACCTTC. It codes for CASRHPAQANYGYTF. The chain employs TRBV5-1 and TRBJ1-2; no clear D gene. The CDR3 is made up of 15 amino acids. Germline CDR1 SGHRS, CDR2 YFSETQ. The ends were cut back, 5 bases at V and 0 bases at J, with 14 bases in the middle.

At least ten counts were recorded for this clonotype. The rearrangement links TRBV7-9 to TRBJ1-2, with TRBD1 as a possible D gene (5 bases). This CDR3 spans 13 amino acids. Germline loops: CDR1 SEHNR, CDR2 FQNEAQ (reference sequence). V was clipped by 1 base and J by 7 bases, with 10 bases between them. CDR3 bases: TGTGCCAGCAGCTTAGGCAGGGCGGCTGGCTACACCTTC. Its protein product is CASSLGRAAGYTF.

This clonotype has only a few counts. This chain's CDR3 is CSARSVKDTQYF. DNA of the CDR3: TGCAGTGCCAGGAGCGTGAAAGATACGCAGTATTTT. The genes are TRBV20-1 and TRBJ2-3; D is unresolved. Germline V gene data show CDR1 as DFQATT and CDR2 as SNEGSKA (reference sequence). This CDR3 region has 12 residues. The ends were cut back, 6 bases at V and 5 bases at J, with 12 bases in the middle.

This clonotype was detected a few times. The V gene is TRBV20-1, the J gene TRBJ2-1, with a tentative D call TRBD2 (6 bases). Germline loops: CDR1 DFQATT, CDR2 SNEGSKA (reference sequence). V shed 5 bases and J shed 0 bases, with 11 bases lying between them. The CDR3 runs 14 residues. The DNA of the CDR3 is TGCAGTGCTCCGGGGGAAAGCTCCTACAATGAGCAGTTCTTC. Amino acids: CSAPGESSYNEQFF.

This clonotype was picked up a small number of times. The V gene is TRBV15, the J gene TRBJ1-5; 7 bases fit TRBD1. V was pared by 5 bases and J by 3 bases, with 7 bases of the junction left unmatched. Germline V gene lookup returns CDR1 LNHNV and CDR2 YYDKDF (reference sequence). The CDR3 totals 15 residues. Here the CDR3 DNA reads TGTGCCACCAGCGCCGGGCAGGGGGACAATCAGCCCCAGCATTTT. This translates into CATSAGQGDNQPQHF.